Sequencing of this TCR beta chain was carried out in a study of shared clonotypes between healthy human individuals. Study-wide results and caveats: What naive subsets generally showed was a larger estimated richness than memory subsets showed. Clonotype sharing among donors, it was expected, would be affected by sequencing depth.

With respect to this clone: What it recognizes is unknown.

Sequencing was performed with immunoSEQ multiplex PCR; in TCRdb, only in-frame clones are kept and a portion is missing. The profile shows approximately 740,000 clones, approximately 74% of them singletons. This TCR was sampled from a woman in her 30s in good health. Sequencing was done on a sample of memory CD4+ T cells sorted from blood. The sample's subset: CD45RA-negative fraction.

The CDR3 region is CASSSVQGGITEAFF. The CDR3 coding sequence is TGTGCCAGCAGTTCCGTACAGGGGGGGATCACTGAAGCTTTCTTT. The J gene is TRBJ1-1, the V gene TRBV28, with 8 bases identical to TRBD1. V was clipped by 4 bases and J by 4 bases; unmatched bases: 8. From germline, CDR1 is MDHEN and CDR2 SYDVKM. The CDR3 is 15 amino acids.